The 19 T cell receptor beta chains in this list originate from one sample, sequenced in a study of Ad26.COV2.S vaccination and SARS-CoV-2 variants. TCRdb's table, derived via immunoSEQ multiplex PCR, lists solely in-frame clones and lacks some. The table has more than 300,000 clones, 88% seen once. Sample treatment: some 20 received Ad26.COV2.S at low or high dose, single or two shots; 5 received placebo; per-sample allocation not given. Samples came from day 63 after the first vaccine or placebo injection. The source was peripheral blood, collected in a trial of Ad26.COV2.S vaccine versus placebo. These receptors originate from a person between 18 and 59 years old who received the Ad26.COV2.S COVID-19 vaccine or a placebo.

The chain joins TRBV6-2 or TRBV6-3 to TRBJ1-5, with D possibly being TRBD1 (5 bases). V lost 5 bases and J lost 4, with 15 bases in between. The CDR3 has 15 residues. CDR1 is MNHEY, CDR2 SVGEGT, per germline. CDR3 loop: CASSDPGRMNQPQHF. The DNA of the CDR3 is TGTGCCAGCAGTGACCCGGGACGGATGAATCAGCCCCAGCATTTT.

CDR3 nucleotides: TGTGCCAGCAGTTACTCGAGGGGGGACTATGGCTACACCTTC. Translating gives CASSYSRGDYGYTF. V usage is TRBV6-6 and J usage is TRBJ1-2, with D maybe TRBD1 (6 bases). The CDR3 contains 14 residues. CDR1 and CDR2 from the germline V gene are MNHNY and SVGAGI (reference sequence). V was pared by 0 bases and J by 3 bases, with 8 bases between.

The chain has TRBV2 and TRBJ2-3; D uncertain. Germline assignment: CDR1 SNHLY and CDR2 FYNNEI. The CDR3 is 13 amino acids. V was shortened by 2 bases and J by 4 bases, with 7 bases between the two germline ends. The CDR3 DNA follows: TGTGCCAGCAGTGAACAGCTCTCAGATACGCAGTATTTT. Translating gives CASSEQLSDTQYF.

This clone was recorded only once. The V and J genes are TRBV19 and TRBJ2-2; the D call may be TRBD1 or TRBD2 (6 bases each). The CDR3 is made up of 15 amino acids. In germline, CDR1 is LNHDA, CDR2 SQIVND (reference sequence). V lost 5 bases to trimming and J lost 6 bases, with 16 bases between them. The CDR3 DNA follows: TGTGCCAGTAGTTTTGGGTCGGGGGCGCCCGGGGAGCTGTTTTTT. It yields the protein CASSFGSGAPGELFF.

The gene calls are TRBV28 and TRBJ2-5; D is unclear. The V and J ends lost 7 bases and 4 bases respectively, with 4 bases between them. CDR3 length: 10 amino acids. CDR1 and CDR2 (germline): MDHEN, SYDVKM. As DNA, the CDR3 is TGTGCCAGCAAGGGAGAGACCCAGTACTTC. Encoded protein: CASKGETQYF.

The gene calls are TRBV7-9 and TRBJ2-2; D not resolved. V dropped 3 bases and J dropped 4 bases, with 9 bases sitting between them. Looked up from germline, CDR1 is SEHNR and CDR2 is FQNEAQ (reference sequence). The CDR3 runs 14 residues. CDR3 loop: CASSLGYATGELFF. The CDR3 DNA follows: TGTGCCAGCAGCTTGGGCTACGCCACCGGGGAGCTGTTTTTT.

This clone has a single count. This chain uses TRBV30 with TRBJ2-2; no definite D call. The CDR3 contains 13 residues. The V gene's germline CDR1 is GTSNPN and CDR2 SVGIG (reference sequence). V was trimmed by 2 bases and J by 4 bases, leaving 8 bases between them. The chain's CDR3 is CAWSPQSTGELFF. Written as DNA, the CDR3 is TGTGCCTGGAGTCCACAGAGCACCGGGGAGCTGTTTTTT.

This clone was picked up a small number of times. This chain joins TRBV6-4 and TRBJ2-2, with D possibly being TRBD2 (6 bases). The CDR3 runs to 17 residues. V gave up 0 bases and J gave up 6 bases, with 17 bases separating them. Germline CDR1 reads MRHNA; CDR2 reads SNTAGT. The CDR3 spells CASSDSLRRGRAGELFF. The CDR3 DNA follows: TGTGCCAGCAGTGACTCCCTCCGGAGGGGTCGGGCCGGGGAGCTGTTTTTT.

The gene calls are TRBV3-1 (or the pseudogene TRBV3-2) and TRBJ2-2; D is unresolved. CDR1 LGHDT and CDR2 YNNKEL come from the germline V gene (reference sequence). The CDR3 extends over 14 amino acids. Trimming cost V 2 bases and J 6 bases, with 10 bases left between them. The CDR3 here is CASSQRRASGELFF. The CDR3 bases are TGTGCCAGCAGCCAAAGGAGAGCGTCCGGGGAGCTGTTTTTT.

This sequence joins TRBV13 and TRBJ2-7; D possibly corresponds to TRBD1 (5 bases). The V gene's germline CDR1 is PRHDT and CDR2 FYEKMQ (reference sequence). The V end lost 3 bases, the J end lost 1 base, and 10 bases lay between the germline ends. This CDR3 region has 14 residues. Here the CDR3 DNA reads TGTGCCAGCAGCTTTTGGGGCACTTCCTACGAGCAGTACTTC. Translated: CASSFWGTSYEQYF.

V is TRBV9 and J is TRBJ2-5; weak D call: TRBD2 (6 bases). The CDR3 consists of 16 residues. From germline, CDR1 is SGDLS and CDR2 YYNGEE. Trimming took 0 bases from V and 2 from J, leaving 14 bases between them. This CDR3 reads CASSVEEGSAQETQYF. CDR3 nucleotides: TGTGCCAGCAGCGTAGAGGAGGGGTCAGCTCAAGAGACCCAGTACTTC. Filled out from reference TRBV9 and TRBJ2-5, the complete variable domain reads DSGVTQTPKHLITATGQRVTLRCSPRSGDLSVYWYQQSLDQGLQFLIQYYNGEERAKGNILERFSAQQFPDLHSELNLSSLELGDSALYFCASSVEEGSAQETQYFGPGTRLLVL.

This clone was found once. This chain links TRBV19 with TRBJ1-2, with no clear D. The CDR3 is made up of 15 amino acids. V shed 6 bases and J shed 5 bases, with 19 bases lying between them. The germline CDR1 and CDR2 sequences are LNHDA and SQIVND (reference sequence). DNA for the CDR3: TGTGCCAGTAGCACGTACAAGGACGGAACGTATGGCTACACCTTC. Its translation is CASSTYKDGTYGYTF.

A single count supports this clone. The rearrangement joins TRBV25-1 to TRBJ1-1; D gene ambiguous. Germline CDR1 and CDR2: MGHDK and SYGVNS. The V gene lost 6 bases and the J gene lost 3 bases, with 14 bases spanning the gap. This CDR3 contains 14 residues. The DNA for the CDR3 is TGTGCCAGCAGAGGTGGGTCTCAGTACACTGAAGCTTTCTTT. This sequence encodes CASRGGSQYTEAFF.

V and J are TRBV28 and TRBJ2-7; D unclear. The germline V gene has CDR1 MDHEN and CDR2 SYDVKM. This CDR3 has 14 amino acids. V lost 6 bases and J lost 2, with 14 bases in between. The CDR3 region has the DNA TGTGCCAGCAGATTGGAGACTGGACCCTACGAGCAGTACTTC. Its translation is CASRLETGPYEQYF.

This chain connects TRBV5-4 to TRBJ1-2, with 7 bases that match TRBD1. Germline V lookup: CDR1 SGHNT, CDR2 YYREEE (reference sequence). Germline trimming cut 4 bases from V and 8 bases from J; bases unmatched to any gene: 8. CDR3 length equals 13 residues. Written as DNA, the CDR3 is TGTGCCAGCAGCGGGACGGGACAGCTAGGCTACACCTTC. This sequence encodes CASSGTGQLGYTF.

This clone came up once. The chain is built from TRBV19 and TRBJ2-7, with 8 bases identical to TRBD1. The CDR3 runs to 16 residues. V dropped 2 bases and J dropped 1; count of bases not matched to a gene: 7. CDR1 LNHDA and CDR2 SQIVND come from the germline V gene (reference sequence). For the CDR3, the DNA is TGTGCCAGTAGTATATCGGCAGGGGGCAGGTCCTACGAGCAGTACTTC. Translation gives CASSISAGGRSYEQYF.

This rearrangement joins TRBV3-1 (or the pseudogene TRBV3-2) to TRBJ1-1, with D perhaps matching TRBD1 (6 bases). V gave up 4 bases and J gave up 3 bases, with 15 bases separating them. CDR3 length equals 15 residues. Per the germline V gene, CDR1 is LGHDT and CDR2 is YNNKEL (reference sequence). In DNA form, the CDR3 reads TGTGCCAGCAGCCCGACGGGGGGCTTGGACACTGAAGCTTTCTTT. It codes for CASSPTGGLDTEAFF.

The chain couples TRBV9 to TRBJ2-7, with TRBD1 identical over 9 bases. Looked up from germline, CDR1 is SGDLS and CDR2 is YYNGEE. V was pared by 0 bases and J by 2 bases, with 15 bases of the junction left unmatched. CDR3 length: 19 amino acids. The DNA of the CDR3 is TGTGCCAGCAGCGTAGCACTAGCTTCGGGGACAGGGAGGGCCTACGAGCAGTACTTC. Its translation is CASSVALASGTGRAYEQYF.

This clone was counted once. In the same sample, other DNA sequences code for this CDR3. The chain has TRBV19 and TRBJ2-5; 7 nucleotides match TRBD2. Germline V gene sequence: CDR1 LNHDA, CDR2 SQIVND (reference sequence). Germline trimming cut 8 bases from V and 5 bases from J; bases unmatched to any gene: 8. The CDR3 contains 13 residues. The CDR3 protein is CASSDSGRETQYF. CDR3 coding DNA: TGTGCCAGTTCTGATAGCGGGCGGGAGACCCAGTACTTC.